Listed below are T cell receptor beta chains from one sample, sequenced in a study of shared clonotypes between healthy human individuals. Libraries were prepared by immunoSEQ multiplex PCR; TCRdb keeps only in-frame clonotypes and omits some of them. The data contain some 1,600,000 clones, 95% to 99% of them seen just once; the ten biggest clones take up around 0.47%. Sequencing used naive CD4+ T cells sorted from blood. These receptor sequences come from a man aged 25 to 45 in good health. The CDR3 runs from the conserved cysteine through the conserved F or W. Each record gives: CDR3 protein, CDR3 DNA, clone size, J gene, V gene, CDR3 length, D gene. The D gene is left open where the match is weak. The size entry is marked missing in some rows and otherwise reads once, few, many or a size class.

cdr3_aa: CASSLVVSTSGSQYNEQFF; cdr3_nt: TGTGCCAGCAGCTTGGTTGTGTCGACTAGCGGGAGCCAATACAATGAGCAGTTCTTC; clone_size: -; j_call: TRBJ2-1; v_call: TRBV5-5; cdr3_length: 19; d_call: TRBD2
cdr3_aa: CASSPPGLAGGNEQFF; cdr3_nt: TGTGCCAGCAGCCCGCCGGGACTAGCGGGAGGGAATGAGCAGTTCTTC; clone_size: -; j_call: TRBJ2-1; v_call: TRBV5-4; cdr3_length: 16; d_call: TRBD2
cdr3_aa: CASSSQITWEQYF; cdr3_nt: TGTGCCAGCAGCTCCCAAATTACTTGGGAGCAGTACTTC; clone_size: -; j_call: TRBJ2-7; v_call: TRBV11-2; cdr3_length: 13; d_call: -
cdr3_aa: CASDEQGAGNTIYF; cdr3_nt: TGTGCCAGCGACGAGCAGGGGGCTGGAAACACCATATATTTT; clone_size: -; j_call: TRBJ1-3; v_call: TRBV9; cdr3_length: 14; d_call: TRBD1
cdr3_aa: CASSPYVSSRHNNEQFF; cdr3_nt: TGTGCCAGCAGCCCCTACGTCAGCTCCCGTCATAACAATGAGCAGTTCTTC; clone_size: -; j_call: TRBJ2-1; v_call: TRBV7-2; cdr3_length: 17; d_call: -
cdr3_aa: CASSLGAGGGVEEQYF; cdr3_nt: TGTGCCAGCAGCTTAGGGGCTGGGGGAGGGGTAGAGGAGCAGTACTTC; clone_size: -; j_call: TRBJ2-7; v_call: TRBV7-8; cdr3_length: 16; d_call: TRBD2
cdr3_aa: CASSRDRGQPQHF; cdr3_nt: TGTGCCAGTAGCCGGGACAGAGGACAGCCCCAGCATTTT; clone_size: -; j_call: TRBJ1-5; v_call: TRBV19; cdr3_length: 13; d_call: TRBD1
cdr3_aa: CASSLGLAGGYRDTQYF; cdr3_nt: TGCGCCAGCAGCTTGGGACTAGCGGGAGGGTACAGAGATACGCAGTATTTT; clone_size: -; j_call: TRBJ2-3; v_call: TRBV5-1; cdr3_length: 17; d_call: TRBD2
cdr3_aa: CASSLVPTGGSHNEQFF; cdr3_nt: TGCGCCAGCAGCTTGGTTCCGACAGGGGGCTCCCACAATGAGCAGTTCTTC; clone_size: -; j_call: TRBJ2-1; v_call: TRBV5-1; cdr3_length: 17; d_call: TRBD1
cdr3_aa: CASSLSGGGLNPYEQYF; cdr3_nt: TGTGCCAGCAGTTTATCGGGGGGTGGGCTGAATCCCTACGAGCAGTACTTC; clone_size: -; j_call: TRBJ2-7; v_call: TRBV27; cdr3_length: 17; d_call: -
cdr3_aa: CASSLEFSSGVLKTGELFF; cdr3_nt: TGTGCCAGCAGCTTGGAATTTTCTAGCGGGGTTCTTAAGACCGGGGAGCTGTTTTTT; clone_size: -; j_call: TRBJ2-2; v_call: TRBV5-6; cdr3_length: 19; d_call: TRBD2
cdr3_aa: CASRGRLGNEQFF; cdr3_nt: TGTGCCAGCAGGGGGAGACTAGGCAATGAGCAGTTCTTC; clone_size: -; j_call: TRBJ2-1; v_call: TRBV2; cdr3_length: 13; d_call: -
cdr3_aa: CASSQGRQGAEAFF; cdr3_nt: TGCGCCAGCAGCCAAGGGCGACAGGGGGCTGAGGCTTTCTTT; clone_size: -; j_call: TRBJ1-1; v_call: TRBV4-1; cdr3_length: 14; d_call: TRBD1
cdr3_aa: CASSSRATNEKLFF; cdr3_nt: TGTGCCAGCTCATCGAGAGCAACTAATGAAAAACTGTTTTTT; clone_size: -; j_call: TRBJ1-4; v_call: TRBV18; cdr3_length: 14; d_call: -
cdr3_aa: CASSDFRGIEQFF; cdr3_nt: TGTGCCAGCAGCGACTTTCGTGGGATTGAGCAGTTCTTC; clone_size: -; j_call: TRBJ2-1; v_call: TRBV27; cdr3_length: 13; d_call: -
cdr3_aa: CAWSQGSGDSSGNTIYF; cdr3_nt: TGTGCCTGGAGTCAGGGGTCGGGGGATAGCTCTGGAAACACCATATATTTT; clone_size: -; j_call: TRBJ1-3; v_call: TRBV30; cdr3_length: 17; d_call: -
cdr3_aa: CASSLYPSSNEKLFF; cdr3_nt: TGTGCCAGCAGCTTGTACCCGTCCTCTAATGAAAAACTGTTTTTT; clone_size: -; j_call: TRBJ1-4; v_call: TRBV5-6; cdr3_length: 15; d_call: -
cdr3_aa: CASSPDGYSGNTIYF; cdr3_nt: TGCGCCAGCAGCCCGGACGGATACTCTGGAAACACCATATATTTT; clone_size: -; j_call: TRBJ1-3; v_call: TRBV5-1; cdr3_length: 15; d_call: -
cdr3_aa: CASSEAQVGGNQPQHF; cdr3_nt: TGTGCCAGCAGTGAAGCCCAGGTTGGGGGCAATCAGCCCCAGCATTTT; clone_size: -; j_call: TRBJ1-5; v_call: TRBV2; cdr3_length: 16; d_call: -
cdr3_aa: CASSLTADVGTIYF; cdr3_nt: TGCGCCAGCAGCTTGACAGCGGACGTAGGTACCATATATTTT; clone_size: -; j_call: TRBJ1-3; v_call: TRBV5-1; cdr3_length: 14; d_call: -
cdr3_aa: CATSAQQGNTQYF; cdr3_nt: TGTGCCACCAGCGCCCAACAGGGAAATACGCAGTATTTT; clone_size: -; j_call: TRBJ2-3; v_call: TRBV15; cdr3_length: 13; d_call: -
cdr3_aa: CASSSLFVWGQQTSSYEQYF; cdr3_nt: TGTGCCAGCAGTTCCTTGTTTGTGTGGGGACAGCAAACGAGCTCCTACGAGCAGTACTTC; clone_size: -; j_call: TRBJ2-7; v_call: TRBV28; cdr3_length: 20; d_call: TRBD1
cdr3_aa: CASRSSRTIYGYTF; cdr3_nt: TGCGCCAGCAGGTCGAGCCGCACTATCTATGGCTACACCTTC; clone_size: -; j_call: TRBJ1-2; v_call: TRBV5-1; cdr3_length: 14; d_call: -
cdr3_aa: CASSVDSGRYNEQFF; cdr3_nt: TGTGCCAGCAGCGTAGATAGCGGGAGATACAATGAGCAGTTCTTC; clone_size: few; j_call: TRBJ2-1; v_call: TRBV9; cdr3_length: 15; d_call: TRBD2
cdr3_aa: CASSLGTKSTDTQYF; cdr3_nt: TGTGCCAGCAGTCTAGGGACAAAGAGCACAGATACGCAGTATTTT; clone_size: -; j_call: TRBJ2-3; v_call: TRBV11-3; cdr3_length: 15; d_call: -
cdr3_aa: CASSPLATDEKLFF; cdr3_nt: TGTGCCAGCAGCCCGTTGGCGACAGATGAAAAACTGTTTTTT; clone_size: -; j_call: TRBJ1-4; v_call: TRBV14; cdr3_length: 14; d_call: -